Listed below are T cell receptor beta chains from one sample, sequenced in a study of T cells after yellow fever vaccination. One entry per CDR3 protein, called by TCRdb with MiXCR from the 5' RACE reads. Of some 420,000 distinct CDR3 sequences in the sample, around a sixth were seen once. This material consisted of PBMCs, taken before the yellow fever booster vaccination. These receptors all stem from a man between 18 and 29 years old who received the YFV17D yellow fever vaccine. The CDR3 runs from the conserved cysteine through the conserved F or W. A D gene is named only where the DNA matches it firmly. For some rows the clone size is stated as once, few or many, or as a class when expanded; others skip it.

D	size	V	J	DNA	CDR3
-	few	TRBV27	TRBJ2-7	TGTGCCAGCAGTTTGTCAGGCCCGTTCTACGAGCAGTACTTC	CASSLSGPFYEQYF
TRBD1	once	TRBV6-6	TRBJ2-7	TGTGCCAGCAGCGGTGGACAGGGGTCCTACGAGCAGTACTTC	CASSGGQGSYEQYF
TRBD2	-	TRBV7-2	TRBJ2-5	TGTGCCAGCAGCTTATGGGTAGCGGGGGGCCAAGAGACCCAGTACTTC	CASSLWVAGGQETQYF
-	-	TRBV6-2/TRBV6-3	TRBJ2-5	TGTGCCAGCAGTTACCCACGGAGGGGACAAGAGACCCAGTACTTC	CASSYPRRGQETQYF
TRBD1	few	TRBV12-3/TRBV12-4	TRBJ1-5	TGTGCCAGCAGTTTCGGTACAGGGGTCCGTCATCAGCCCCAGCATTTT	CASSFGTGVRHQPQHF
TRBD1	many	TRBV7-2	TRBJ1-5	TGTGCCAGCAGCCTCAGGGGGCGCGTCAATCAGCCCCAGCATTTT	CASSLRGRVNQPQHF
-	few	TRBV5-1	TRBJ2-1	TGCGCCAGCAGCCGGACCGAGTCCTACAATGAGCAGTTCTTC	CASSRTESYNEQFF
-	few	TRBV6-2/TRBV6-3	TRBJ2-5	TGTGCCAGCAGCGGGACCAACCAAGAGACCCAGTACTTC	CASSGTNQETQYF
-	-	TRBV5-1	TRBJ2-3	TGCGCCAGCACCTACCGGCGGGGGCCGTGGGATACGCAGTATTTT	CASTYRRGPWDTQYF
-	-	TRBV7-9	TRBJ1-5	TGTGCCAGCAGCTCCGCCAGGAACGTACGAGGTCCCCAGCATTTT	CASSSARNVRGPQHF
-	few	TRBV10-1	TRBJ1-1	TGCGCCAGCAGAATGGACGGGGGAACTGAAGCTTTCTTT	CASRMDGGTEAFF
TRBD2	-	TRBV11-3	TRBJ2-1	TGTGCCAGCAGCGCCAGCGGGACCTACAATGAGCAGTTCTTC	CASSASGTYNEQFF
-	-	TRBV6-5	TRBJ2-5	TGTGCCAGCAGGGCTTACCAAGAGACCCAGTACTTC	CASRAYQETQYF
-	few	TRBV7-9	TRBJ1-1	TGTGCCAGCAGCTCCGGGACGCCGGTCACTGAAGCTTTCTTT	CASSSGTPVTEAFF
-	-	TRBV20-1	TRBJ1-6	TGCAGTGCTAGTCAGGGCACTGGGAATTCACCCCTCCACTTT	CSASQGTGNSPLHF
TRBD2	-	TRBV4-1	TRBJ2-2	TGCGCCAGCAGCCAAGGAACGCGGGGGGAAGTCGGGGAGCTGTTTTTT	CASSQGTRGEVGELFF
TRBD1	-	TRBV5-4	TRBJ2-6	TGTGCCAGCAGCGGTAGACAGGGGGCTCCGGGGGCCAACGTCCTGACTTTC	CASSGRQGAPGANVLTF
TRBD2	few	TRBV7-6	TRBJ2-7	TGTGCCAGCAGCCGGGGGGGGACAAACTCCTACGAGCAGTACTTC	CASSRGGTNSYEQYF
TRBD2	-	TRBV19	TRBJ2-3	TGTGCCAGTACCCCGGGTAGCGGGGGCCCCCCGAGCACAGATACGCAGTATTTT	CASTPGSGGPPSTDTQYF
TRBD1	few	TRBV15	TRBJ2-5	TGTGCCACCGGACGGACAGGGCACCAAGAGACCCAGTACTTC	CATGRTGHQETQYF
TRBD1	-	TRBV7-9	TRBJ2-1	TGTGCCAGCAGCCCGCGACAGGGGGAAGTCAATGAGCAGTTCTTC	CASSPRQGEVNEQFF
TRBD2	-	TRBV4-1	TRBJ2-1	TGCGCCAGCAGCCGCAGTGCGGGGGGGAGCTCCTACAATGAGCAGTTCTTC	CASSRSAGGSSYNEQFF
-	many	TRBV5-4	TRBJ2-7	TGTGCCAGCAGCCTGGGCCTACAGGGCTACGAGCAGTACTTC	CASSLGLQGYEQYF
TRBD1	-	TRBV9	TRBJ1-2	TGTGCCAGCAGCGAGGGACAGGTGGGATCTAACTATGGCTACACCTTC	CASSEGQVGSNYGYTF
-	-	TRBV5-1	TRBJ2-3	TGCGCCAGCAGCCCCGTTTTTGCGCAGTATTTT	CASSPVFAQYF
-	few	TRBV20-1	TRBJ2-5	TGCAGTGCTAGAAGGGGCCGGGAGACCCAGTACTTC	CSARRGRETQYF
TRBD1	few	TRBV5-6	TRBJ2-3	TGTGCCAGCAGCCCCTCGACAGGGCCAGATACGCAGTATTTT	CASSPSTGPDTQYF
-	few	TRBV12-3/TRBV12-4	TRBJ1-2	TGTGCCAGCAGTGGGCCCGTTTATGGCTACACCTTC	CASSGPVYGYTF
-	few	TRBV12-3/TRBV12-4	TRBJ2-5	TGTGCCAGCAGCCGGGTCTTGGGGGAGACCCAGTACTTC	CASSRVLGETQYF
TRBD1	-	TRBV29-1	TRBJ2-1	TGCAGCGTGGGGGGACAGGGAGTCCGTAGTGAGCAGTTCTTC	CSVGGQGVRSEQFF
-	many	TRBV4-3	TRBJ2-3	TGCGCCAGCAGCCCGAACGCGGGTTTAGCTACGCAGTATTTT	CASSPNAGLATQYF
-	many	TRBV5-1	TRBJ1-1	TGCGCCAGCAGCTTGGTAGGGGTTAACACTGAAGCTTTCTTT	CASSLVGVNTEAFF
-	few	TRBV9	TRBJ1-2	TGTGCCCCAGGCCGAGACATTTGCTATGGCTACACCTTC	CAPGRDICYGYTF
-	once	TRBV6-1	TRBJ1-1	TGTGCCAGCAGTCCCTTGGTGAGGGAGAACACTGAAGCTTTCTTT	CASSPLVRENTEAFF
-	-	TRBV2	TRBJ2-7	TGTGCCAGCAGGTTCGGGGGAGTCCACGAGCAGTACTTC	CASRFGGVHEQYF
-	few	TRBV9	TRBJ2-1	TGTGCCAGCAGCGTAGGCCGGTCCAATGAGCAGTTCTTC	CASSVGRSNEQFF
-	-	TRBV4-3	TRBJ2-7	TGCGCCAGCAGCCAAGACGGGCAGGGGGGCTACGAGCAGTACTTC	CASSQDGQGGYEQYF
-	-	TRBV29-1	TRBJ1-2	TGCAGCGTTGAAGATGCAGAATGGAGGGAGGCTGACTATGGCTACACCTTC	CSVEDAEWREADYGYTF
-	-	TRBV6-1	TRBJ1-2	TGTGCCACTCAAGCGTGGGGGGCGGTTAACTATGGCTACACCTTC	CATQAWGAVNYGYTF
-	-	TRBV5-1	TRBJ2-1	TGCGCCAGCAGCCCAGGAGGGGCTAGTCCCCAGTTCTTC	CASSPGGASPQFF
TRBD2	-	TRBV7-7	TRBJ2-2	TGTGCCAGCAGCTTAGCCGCTAGCGGAACCGGGGAGCTGTTTTTT	CASSLAASGTGELFF
TRBD1	-	TRBV27	TRBJ1-3	TGTGCCAGCAGTCCCGACAGGGCGGACACCATATATTTT	CASSPDRADTIYF
-	-	TRBV7-3	TRBJ1-6	TGTGCCAGCAGCTCGGGGTTATCGAATTCACCCCTCCACTTT	CASSSGLSNSPLHF
-	few	TRBV20-1	TRBJ1-1	TGCAGTGCTAGAGACAGTGGGCTTTCTGAAGCTTTCTTT	CSARDSGLSEAFF
-	-	TRBV29-1	TRBJ1-2	TGCAGCGTGGGGGAAGGGTGGGAATATGGCTACACCTTC	CSVGEGWEYGYTF
TRBD1	few	TRBV12-3/TRBV12-4	TRBJ1-1	TGTGCCAGCAGCCCCAGGGGGCACACTGAAGCTTTCTTT	CASSPRGHTEAFF
-	-	TRBV11-2	TRBJ1-2	TGTGCCAGCAGTCTTCTCACTAACTATGGCTACACCTTC	CASSLLTNYGYTF